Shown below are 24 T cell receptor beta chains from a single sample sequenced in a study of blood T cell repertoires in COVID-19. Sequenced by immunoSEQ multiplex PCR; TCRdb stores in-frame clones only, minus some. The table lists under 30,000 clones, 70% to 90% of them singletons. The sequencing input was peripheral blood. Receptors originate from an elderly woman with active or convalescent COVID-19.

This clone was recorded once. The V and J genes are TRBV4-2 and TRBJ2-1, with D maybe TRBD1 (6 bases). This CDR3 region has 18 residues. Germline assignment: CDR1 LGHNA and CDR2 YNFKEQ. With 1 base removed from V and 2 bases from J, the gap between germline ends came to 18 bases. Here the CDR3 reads CASSQGREGQRAYNEQFF. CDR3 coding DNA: TGTGCCAGCAGCCAAGGGAGAGAGGGACAACGAGCCTACAATGAGCAGTTCTTC.

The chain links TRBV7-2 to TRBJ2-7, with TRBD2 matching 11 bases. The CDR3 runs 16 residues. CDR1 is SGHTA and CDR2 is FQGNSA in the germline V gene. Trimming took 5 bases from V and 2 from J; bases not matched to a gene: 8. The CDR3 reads CASSISGTSGTYEQYF. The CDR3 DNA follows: TGTGCCAGCAGCATATCCGGGACTAGCGGAACCTACGAGCAGTACTTC.

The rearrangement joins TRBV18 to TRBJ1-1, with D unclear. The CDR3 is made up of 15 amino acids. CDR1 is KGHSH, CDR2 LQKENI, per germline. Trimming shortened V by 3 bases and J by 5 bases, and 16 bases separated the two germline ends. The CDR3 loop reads CASSPHDFSGTEAFF. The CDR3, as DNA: TGTGCCAGCTCACCCCATGACTTTTCTGGGACTGAAGCTTTCTTT.

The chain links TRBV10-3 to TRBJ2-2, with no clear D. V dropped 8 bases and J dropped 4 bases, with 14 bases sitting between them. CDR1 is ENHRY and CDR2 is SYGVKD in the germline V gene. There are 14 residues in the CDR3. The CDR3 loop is CAIGLSLSTGELFF. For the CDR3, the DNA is TGTGCCATCGGGCTGTCGCTTAGCACCGGGGAGCTGTTTTTT.

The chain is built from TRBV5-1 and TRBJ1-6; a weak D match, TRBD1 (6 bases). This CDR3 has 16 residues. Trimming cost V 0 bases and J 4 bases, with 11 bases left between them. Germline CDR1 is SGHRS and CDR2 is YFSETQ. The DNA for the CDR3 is TGCGCCAGCAGCTTGGCTCCAACAGGGTATAATTCACCCCTCCACTTT. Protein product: CASSLAPTGYNSPLHF.

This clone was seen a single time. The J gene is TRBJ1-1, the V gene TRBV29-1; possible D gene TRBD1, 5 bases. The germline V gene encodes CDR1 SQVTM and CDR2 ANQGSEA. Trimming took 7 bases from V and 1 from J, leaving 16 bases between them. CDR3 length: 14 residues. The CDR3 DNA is TGCAGCGGGGGACTGACAGTGCAGAACACTGAAGCTTTCTTT. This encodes CSGGLTVQNTEAFF. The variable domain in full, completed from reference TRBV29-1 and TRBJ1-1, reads SAVISQKPSRDICQRGTSLTIQCQVDSQVTMMFWYRQQPGQSLTLIATANQGSEATYESGFVIDKFPISRPNLTFSTLTVSNMSPEDSSIYLCSGGLTVQNTEAFFGQGTRLTVV.

This CDR3 is CATSEADRGHGYTF. CDR3 in DNA: TGTGCCACCAGTGAAGCCGACAGGGGGCATGGCTACACCTTC. The chain joins TRBV24-1 to TRBJ1-2, with 10 bases that match TRBD1. Germline trimming cut 4 bases from V and 6 bases from J; bases unmatched to any gene: 4. The CDR3 is 14 residues long. CDR1 KGHDR and CDR2 SFDVKD come from the germline V gene.

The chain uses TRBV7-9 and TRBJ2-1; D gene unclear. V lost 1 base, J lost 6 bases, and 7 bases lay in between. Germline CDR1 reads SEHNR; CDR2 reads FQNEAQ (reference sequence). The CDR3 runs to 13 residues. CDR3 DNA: TGTGCCAGCAGCTTAGGTTCTCTCAATGAGCAGTTCTTC. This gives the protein CASSLGSLNEQFF.

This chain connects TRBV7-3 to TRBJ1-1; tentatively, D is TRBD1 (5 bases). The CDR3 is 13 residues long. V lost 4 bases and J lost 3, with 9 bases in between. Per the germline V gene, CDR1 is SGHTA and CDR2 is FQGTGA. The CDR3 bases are TGTGCCAGCAGCTCCCAGACAGACACTGAAGCTTTCTTT. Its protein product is CASSSQTDTEAFF.

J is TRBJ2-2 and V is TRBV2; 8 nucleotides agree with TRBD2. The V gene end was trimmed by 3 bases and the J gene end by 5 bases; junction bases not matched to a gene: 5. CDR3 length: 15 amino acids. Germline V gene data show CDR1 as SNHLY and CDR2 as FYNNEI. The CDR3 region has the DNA TGTGCCAGCAGTGAGAGCGGGAGTGGGACCGGGGAGCTGTTTTTT. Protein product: CASSESGSGTGELFF.

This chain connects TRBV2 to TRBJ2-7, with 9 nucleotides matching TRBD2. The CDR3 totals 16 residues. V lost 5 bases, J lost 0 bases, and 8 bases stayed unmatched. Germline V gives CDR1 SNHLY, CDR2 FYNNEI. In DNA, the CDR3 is TGTGCCAGCAGTCAGCGGGGGGCCGTCAACTCCTACGAGCAGTACTTC. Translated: CASSQRGAVNSYEQYF.

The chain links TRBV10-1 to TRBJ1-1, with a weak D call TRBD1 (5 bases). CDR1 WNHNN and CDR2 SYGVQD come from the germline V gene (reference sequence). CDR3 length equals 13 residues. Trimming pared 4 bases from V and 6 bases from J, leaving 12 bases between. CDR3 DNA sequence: TGCGCCAGCAGTGTAATGAAAGGGGCTGAAGCTTTCTTT. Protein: CASSVMKGAEAFF.

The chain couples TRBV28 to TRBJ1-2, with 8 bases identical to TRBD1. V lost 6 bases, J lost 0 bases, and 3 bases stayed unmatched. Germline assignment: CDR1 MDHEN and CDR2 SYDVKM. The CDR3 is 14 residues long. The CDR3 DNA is TGTGCCAGCAGGCCAGGGGGCGCTAACTATGGCTACACCTTC. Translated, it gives CASRPGGANYGYTF.

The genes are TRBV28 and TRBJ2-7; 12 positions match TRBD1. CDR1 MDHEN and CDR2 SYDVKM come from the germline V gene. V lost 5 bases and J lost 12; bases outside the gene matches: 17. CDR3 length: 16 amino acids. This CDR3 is CASSPEGTGGFAGVYF. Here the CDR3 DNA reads TGTGCCAGCAGTCCGGAAGGGACAGGGGGCTTTGCGGGCGTGTACTTC.

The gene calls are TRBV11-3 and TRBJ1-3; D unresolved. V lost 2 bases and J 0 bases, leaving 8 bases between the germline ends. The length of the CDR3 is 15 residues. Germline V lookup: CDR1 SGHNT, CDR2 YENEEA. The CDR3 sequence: CASSLNRYSGNTIYF. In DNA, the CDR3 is TGTGCCAGCAGCTTAAACCGCTACTCTGGAAACACCATATATTTT.

CDR3: CASSRRGQSYNSPLHF. The CDR3 bases are TGTGCCAGCAGCCGACGAGGACAGTCCTATAATTCACCCCTCCACTTT. The rearrangement uses TRBV3-1 (or the pseudogene TRBV3-2) and TRBJ1-6, with a tentative D call TRBD1 (6 bases). CDR3 length equals 16 residues. From germline, CDR1 is LGHDT and CDR2 YNNKEL (reference sequence). The V end lost 4 bases, the J end lost 1 base, and 11 bases lay between the germline ends.

The CDR3 coding sequence is TGTGCCAGTAGTATAGGAGAGAACTACGAGCAGTACTTC. Protein product: CASSIGENYEQYF. The rearrangement joins TRBV19 to TRBJ2-7; D is ambiguous. CDR1 and CDR2 (germline): LNHDA, SQIVND (reference sequence). V was trimmed by 1 base and J by 3 bases, leaving 7 bases between them. The CDR3 extends over 13 amino acids.

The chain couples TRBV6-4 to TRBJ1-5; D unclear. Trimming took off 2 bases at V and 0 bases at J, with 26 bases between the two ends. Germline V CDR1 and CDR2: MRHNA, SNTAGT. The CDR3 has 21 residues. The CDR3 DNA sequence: TGTGCCAGCAGTGACCGGCCCCATTTGAGGGTGCCTAATTATAGCAATCAGCCCCAGCATTTT. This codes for CASSDRPHLRVPNYSNQPQHF.

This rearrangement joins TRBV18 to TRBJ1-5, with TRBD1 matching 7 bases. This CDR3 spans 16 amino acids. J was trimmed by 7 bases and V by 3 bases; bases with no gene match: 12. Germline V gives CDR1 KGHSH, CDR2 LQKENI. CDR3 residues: CASSPPRRGDRQPQHF. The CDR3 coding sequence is TGTGCCAGCTCACCCCCACGACGAGGGGACAGACAGCCCCAGCATTTT.

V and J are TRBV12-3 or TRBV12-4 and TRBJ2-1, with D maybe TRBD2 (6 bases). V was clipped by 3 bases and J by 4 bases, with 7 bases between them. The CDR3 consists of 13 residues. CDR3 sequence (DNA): TGTGCCAGCAGTTTTCGGGGGTACAATGAGCAGTTCTTC. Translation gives CASSFRGYNEQFF.

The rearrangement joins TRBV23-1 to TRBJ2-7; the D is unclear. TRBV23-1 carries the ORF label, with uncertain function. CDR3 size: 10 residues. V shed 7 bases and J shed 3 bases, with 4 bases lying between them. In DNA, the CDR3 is TGCGCCAGCACAGGCTACGAGCAGTACTTC. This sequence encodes CASTGYEQYF.

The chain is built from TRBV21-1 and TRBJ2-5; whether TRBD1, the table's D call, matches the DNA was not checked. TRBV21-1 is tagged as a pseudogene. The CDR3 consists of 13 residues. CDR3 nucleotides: TGTGCCAGCAGCAAAGCGAGGGGGGAGACCCAGTACTTC. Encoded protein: CASSKARGETQYF.

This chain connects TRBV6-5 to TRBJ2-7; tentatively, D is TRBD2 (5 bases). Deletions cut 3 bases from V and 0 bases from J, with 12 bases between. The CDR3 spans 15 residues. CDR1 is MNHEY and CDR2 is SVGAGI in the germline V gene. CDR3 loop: CASSYSAESSYEQYF. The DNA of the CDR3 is TGTGCCAGCAGTTATTCAGCGGAGAGCTCCTACGAGCAGTACTTC.

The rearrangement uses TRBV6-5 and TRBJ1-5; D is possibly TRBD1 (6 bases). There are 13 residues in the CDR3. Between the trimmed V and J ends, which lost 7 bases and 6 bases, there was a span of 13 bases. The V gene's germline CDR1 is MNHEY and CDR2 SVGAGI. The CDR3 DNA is TGTGCCAGCAATCACAGGGAAACTCAGCCCCAGCATTTT. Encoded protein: CASNHRETQPQHF.